What follows are 18 T cell receptor beta chains derived from one specimen sequenced in a study of vaccination effects on CD4 cells after COVID-19. Method: immunoSEQ multiplex PCR; TCRdb's copy keeps in-frame clones and lacks some. The profile shows about 66,000 clones, roughly 79% of them singletons. Their specific antigens are unknown. Sequencing followed a ViraFEST assay step that expanded antigen-specific CD4+ T cells with viral peptide pools. Researchers isolated CD4+ T cells once 9 to 11 days of culture had elapsed. All study participants received two doses of BNT162b2 or mRNA-1273 vaccine. Material: CD4+ T cells from PBMCs cultured with HCoV-OC43 spike peptides, obtained after COVID-19 vaccination. Subset specified: HCoV-OC43 spike overlapping peptide pool stimulation. These receptors originate from a human donor who received a COVID-19 vaccine.

V gene TRBV15 combines with J gene TRBJ1-4, with D perhaps matching TRBD1 (5 bases). Trimming shortened V by 0 bases and J by 3 bases, and 20 bases separated the two germline ends. The CDR3 has 19 amino acids. Germline CDR1 is LNHNV and CDR2 is YYDKDF (reference sequence). The CDR3 region is CATSREKGGAGDPNEKLFF. The CDR3 DNA is TGTGCCACCAGCAGAGAGAAGGGCGGGGCAGGAGACCCTAATGAAAAACTGTTTTTT.

CDR3 nucleotide sequence: TGTGCCAGCAGGGACCGGGGGGGTGGTGCCGATACGCAGTATTTT. Encoded protein: CASRDRGGGADTQYF. The J gene is TRBJ2-3, the V gene TRBV7-3; 8 bases line up with TRBD2. J gave up 6 bases and V 6 bases, and 11 bases lay outside the gene matches. The CDR3 consists of 15 residues. Germline CDR1 is SGHTA and CDR2 is FQGTGA. Looking up the rest from reference TRBV7-3 and TRBJ2-3 gives the full variable domain: GAGVSQTPSNKVTEKGKYVELRCDPISGHTALYWYRQSLGQGPEFLIYFQGTGAADDSGLPNDRFFAVRPEGSVSTLKIQRTERGDSAVYLCASRDRGGGADTQYFGPGTRLTVL.

The chain combines TRBV7-2 with TRBJ2-3, with D tentatively TRBD1 (6 bases). Germline CDR1 SGHTA, CDR2 FQGNSA. V lost 5 bases to trimming and J lost 11 bases, with 11 bases between them. The CDR3 contains 11 residues. The CDR3 bases are TGTGCCAGCAGCATTAGAGGGGGGCAGTATTTT. Encoded protein: CASSIRGGQYF.

The chain links TRBV28 to TRBJ1-5; 7 bases are shared with TRBD1. The CDR3 contains 18 residues. The ends lost 5 bases at V and 4 bases at J; junction bases unmatched: 17. Germline V lookup: CDR1 MDHEN, CDR2 SYDVKM. For the CDR3, the DNA is TGTGCCAGCAGTCCTAGTGTGAAGCGGACAGGAACAAATCAGCCCCAGCATTTT. Residues: CASSPSVKRTGTNQPQHF.

The chain has TRBV23-1 and TRBJ2-5; maybe TRBD2 (5 bases). TRBV23-1 is an open reading frame, and its role is uncertain. Trimming removed 0 bases from V and 5 bases from J, with 19 bases in between. The CDR3 length is 17 residues. CDR3 DNA sequence: TGCGCCAGCAGTCAATCTTTCCGAGAGGAGGAAAGGGAGACCCAGTACTTC. Amino acids: CASSQSFREEERETQYF.

This clone has a handful of counts. The V and J genes are TRBV4-3 and TRBJ2-1; 7 bases map to TRBD2. The length of the CDR3 is 16 residues. Germline V CDR1 and CDR2: LGHNA, YSLEER. The V and J ends lost 0 bases and 4 bases, in that order; junction bases with no gene match: 6. The DNA of the CDR3 is TGCGCCAGCAGCCAAGAGCGGCTAGCGGAGTACAATGAGCAGTTCTTC. Its translation: CASSQERLAEYNEQFF.

The V gene is TRBV6-4, the J gene TRBJ2-1, with D tentatively TRBD2 (6 bases). Germline V gene sequence: CDR1 MRHNA, CDR2 SNTAGT. The CDR3 has 16 residues. Trimming stripped 0 bases from V and 2 bases from J, with 11 bases between. CDR3: CASSDSGGEPYNEQFF. DNA of the CDR3: TGTGCCAGCAGTGACTCGGGCGGGGAACCCTACAATGAGCAGTTCTTC.

V gene TRBV7-8 combines with J gene TRBJ2-1, with TRBD2 matching over 10 bases. The CDR3 runs to 16 residues. Unmatched junction bases numbered 3, after V lost 1 base and J lost 3 bases. Per the germline V gene, CDR1 is SGHVS and CDR2 is FQNEAQ. DNA for the CDR3: TGTGCCAGCAGCTTAGAACTAGCGGGGTACTACAATGAGCAGTTCTTC. It encodes CASSLELAGYYNEQFF.

This chain joins TRBV19 and TRBJ2-2, with 7 nucleotides matching TRBD1. The CDR3 covers 15 residues. The ends lost 5 bases at V and 6 bases at J; junction bases unmatched: 9. CDR1 and CDR2 (germline): LNHDA, SQIVND (reference sequence). In DNA, the CDR3 is TGTGCCAGTAGTCCAGGGCAGGGGGATTCCGGGGAGCTGTTTTTT. Protein: CASSPGQGDSGELFF.

The chain carries TRBV3-1 (or the pseudogene TRBV3-2) and TRBJ1-1, with a possible D match to TRBD1 (6 bases). The germline V gene has CDR1 LGHDT and CDR2 YNNKEL (reference sequence). CDR3 size: 13 residues. V was shortened by 1 base and J by 7 bases, with 10 bases between the two germline ends. CDR3 residues: CASSQGGGGEAFF. As DNA, the CDR3 is TGTGCCAGCAGCCAAGGCGGAGGGGGTGAAGCTTTCTTT.

This clone was seen more than once but under ten times. The V and J genes are TRBV6-5 and TRBJ1-1; D gene uncertain. The V gene lost 2 bases and the J gene lost 4 bases, with 8 bases spanning the gap. Germline CDR1 reads MNHEY; CDR2 reads SVGAGI. This CDR3 comprises 13 residues. The CDR3 loop is CASSYRPSTEAFF. CDR3 nucleotides: TGTGCCAGCAGTTACAGGCCCAGCACTGAAGCTTTCTTT.

V usage is TRBV5-1 and J usage is TRBJ1-4; 7 bases match TRBD1. The CDR3 has 17 amino acids. The V segment lost 3 bases and the J segment 0 bases; nucleotides outside the gene matches: 8. Germline CDR1 reads SGHRS; CDR2 reads YFSETQ. CDR3 nucleotide sequence: TGCGCCAGCAGCTCGACCGGGACAGTTGCAACTAATGAAAAACTGTTTTTT. Translated: CASSSTGTVATNEKLFF.

CDR3 sequence: CASSYSTGTGYTF. Here the CDR3 DNA reads TGTGCCAGCAGTTACTCGACAGGGACTGGCTACACCTTC. The rearrangement joins TRBV6-6 to TRBJ1-2; 7 bases map to TRBD1. The CDR3 is 13 amino acids. Per the germline V gene, CDR1 is MNHNY and CDR2 is SVGAGI (reference sequence). Unmatched junction bases numbered 2, after V lost 0 bases and J lost 7 bases.

This chain joins TRBV6-5 and TRBJ2-7; the match to TRBD1 covers 9 bases. Trimming at V came to 7 bases and at J to 2 bases, leaving 6 bases not matched to a gene. The CDR3 is made up of 14 amino acids. Germline V gene lookup returns CDR1 MNHEY and CDR2 SVGAGI. In DNA form, the CDR3 reads TGTGCCAGCACCTCGGACAGGGGAGCCTACGAGCAGTACGTC. Translating gives CASTSDRGAYEQYV.

V and J are TRBV10-3 and TRBJ2-5; TRBD2 matches at 8 bases. The CDR3 is 15 residues long. V trimming: 4 bases; J trimming: 3 bases; junction bases outside the gene matches: 7. The germline V gene encodes CDR1 ENHRY and CDR2 SYGVKD. The CDR3 DNA is TGTGCCATCAGTGGAGCCTCGGGGGGGGAAGAGACCCAGTACTTC. Its translation: CAISGASGGEETQYF.

With respect to this clone: In the same sample, other DNA sequences code for this CDR3. This sequence joins TRBV5-1 and TRBJ2-5, with D perhaps matching TRBD2 (6 bases). The CDR3 length is 14 residues. The germline gives CDR1 SGHRS, CDR2 YFSETQ. Trimming took off 0 bases at V and 4 bases at J, with 10 bases between the two ends. The CDR3 nucleotides read TGCGCCAGCAGCTTGGCCGGGGGTGGAGAGACCCAGTACTTC. Residues: CASSLAGGGETQYF. The whole variable domain, remainder taken from reference TRBV5-1 and TRBJ2-5, is KAGVTQTPRYLIKTRGQQVTLSCSPISGHRSVSWYQQTPGQGLQFLFEYFSETQRNKGNFPGRFSGRQFSNSRSEMNVSTLELGDSALYLCASSLAGGGETQYFGPGTRLLVL.

V and J are TRBV2 and TRBJ1-1; D gene unclear. Germline V gives CDR1 SNHLY, CDR2 FYNNEI. The V and J ends lost 5 bases and 2 bases respectively, with 9 bases between them. The CDR3 covers 13 residues. The chain's CDR3 is CASSQLLNTEAFF. The CDR3 DNA sequence: TGTGCCAGCAGTCAGCTACTCAACACTGAAGCTTTCTTT.

The rearrangement uses TRBV6-1 and TRBJ2-5; D is tentatively TRBD1 or TRBD2 (6 bases each). Germline V gene lookup returns CDR1 MNHNS and CDR2 SASEGT. The V gene lost 1 base and the J gene lost 4 bases, with 13 bases spanning the gap. The CDR3 is 15 amino acids. CDR3 in amino acids: CASSEVGGRIETQYF. For the CDR3, the DNA is TGTGCCAGCAGTGAAGTAGGGGGGCGCATAGAGACCCAGTACTTC.